This is a list of T cell receptor beta chains from one sample in a study of blood T cell repertoires in COVID-19. The data were produced by immunoSEQ multiplex PCR, yet TCRdb's version contains in-frame clones alone and is incomplete. This table holds some 72,000 clones, approximately 84% found once. Input material: peripheral blood. The receptor set was obtained from a man aged 50 or older with COVID-19, enrolled during active disease. Both conserved end residues are part of each CDR3. D genes are given only for firm matches. Clone sizes are given selectively: once, few, many, or a class where the clone is expanded.

size: -
J: TRBJ1-6
V: TRBV6-5
D: -
DNA: TGTGCCAGCGGACAGATAAATTCACCCCTCCACTTT
CDR3: CASGQINSPLHF

size: -
J: TRBJ2-2
V: TRBV11-2
D: TRBD2
DNA: TGTGCCAGCAGCTTCCGGACTAGCGGAACCGGGGAGCTGTTTTTT
CDR3: CASSFRTSGTGELFF

size: -
J: TRBJ2-5
V: TRBV6-5
D: -
DNA: TGTGCCAGCAGTCAGGGGCGCAGGGAGACCCAGTACTTC
CDR3: CASSQGRRETQYF

size: -
J: TRBJ2-1
V: TRBV27
D: TRBD2
DNA: TGTGCCAGCAGTTATAGCGGGACACCCACCAATGAGCAGTTCTTC
CDR3: CASSYSGTPTNEQFF

size: -
J: TRBJ1-3
V: TRBV5-1
D: -
DNA: TGCGCCAGCAGCCAAGACAGGCAACCTGGAAACACCATATATTTT
CDR3: CASSQDRQPGNTIYF

size: -
J: TRBJ1-5
V: TRBV30
D: -
DNA: TGTGCCTTAGGGAGGGGGAGGGGGTCGAAGGGTCAGCCCCAGCATTTT
CDR3: CALGRGRGSKGQPQHF

size: -
J: TRBJ1-3
V: TRBV10-3
D: TRBD1
DNA: TGTGCCATCAGTGAAGGGGACAGGGCGGCTGGAAACACCATATATTTT
CDR3: CAISEGDRAAGNTIYF

size: -
J: TRBJ1-5
V: TRBV4-1
D: -
DNA: TGCGCCAGCAGCCAGGAGGGCACTCCCCGGGTGACGGGCAATCAGCCCCAGCATTTT
CDR3: CASSQEGTPRVTGNQPQHF

size: -
J: TRBJ2-7
V: TRBV11-2
D: TRBD2
DNA: TGTGCCAGCAGCTTACTAGCGGGAACCTACGAGCAGTACTTC
CDR3: CASSLLAGTYEQYF

size: -
J: TRBJ2-1
V: TRBV15
D: -
DNA: TGTGCCACCAGCCCTTGGGCGGGGAACTCCTACAATGAGCAGTTCTTC
CDR3: CATSPWAGNSYNEQFF

size: few
J: TRBJ2-4
V: TRBV15
D: -
DNA: TGTGCCACCACGGGAAGGACTACAGCCAAAAACATTCAGTACTTC
CDR3: CATTGRTTAKNIQYF

size: -
J: TRBJ1-2
V: TRBV6-5
D: -
DNA: TGTGCCAGCAGCCGAGATGGAGATGGCTACACCTTC
CDR3: CASSRDGDGYTF

size: once
J: TRBJ1-2
V: TRBV3-1/TRBV3-2
D: -
DNA: TGTGCCAGCCAACGGGGGTCTGGCTACACCTTC
CDR3: CASQRGSGYTF

size: -
J: TRBJ2-5
V: TRBV21-1
D: -
DNA: TGTGCCAGCAGCAAAGTCCCTAGCGGGAGGCATAACCAGTACTTC
CDR3: CASSKVPSGRHNQYF

size: -
J: TRBJ2-1
V: TRBV3-1/TRBV3-2
D: TRBD2
DNA: TGTGCCAGCAGCCCGCCAATGGGCGGGAGTTTAAATGAGCAGTTCTTC
CDR3: CASSPPMGGSLNEQFF

size: -
J: TRBJ1-1
V: TRBV11-2
D: -
DNA: TGTGCCAGCAGCTTAGGGGTTGGACAGTTTGAAGCTTTCTTT
CDR3: CASSLGVGQFEAFF

size: few
J: TRBJ1-2
V: TRBV28
D: -
DNA: TGTGCCAGCAGTAGCCCCGGGGGCTACACCTTC
CDR3: CASSSPGGYTF

size: -
J: TRBJ2-5
V: TRBV5-1
D: TRBD2
DNA: TGCGCCAGCAGCAGGCTAGCGGGAGGGCGAGAGACCCAGTACTTC
CDR3: CASSRLAGGRETQYF

size: -
J: TRBJ2-1
V: TRBV6-2/TRBV6-3
D: TRBD2
DNA: TGTGCCAGCAGCGAAAGCGGGAGTTCCTACAATGAGCAGTTCTTC
CDR3: CASSESGSSYNEQFF

size: -
J: TRBJ1-4
V: TRBV7-2
D: TRBD1
DNA: TGTGCCAGCAGCGCCGACAGGGGGCTCAATGAAAAACTGTTTTTT
CDR3: CASSADRGLNEKLFF

size: -
J: TRBJ2-1
V: TRBV4-1
D: TRBD2
DNA: TGCGCCAGCAGCCAAAAACTAGCGGGAGCGAATGAGCAGTTCTTC
CDR3: CASSQKLAGANEQFF

size: -
J: TRBJ2-2
V: TRBV7-2
D: TRBD2
DNA: TGTGCCAGCAGCTTAAGCGGGAGGGCGGGCACCGGGGAGCTGTTTTTT
CDR3: CASSLSGRAGTGELFF

size: -
J: TRBJ2-7
V: TRBV4-3
D: TRBD1
DNA: TGCGCCAGCAGCCGAGACACCGGGACAGGGAACTACGAGCAGTACTTC
CDR3: CASSRDTGTGNYEQYF

size: -
J: TRBJ1-1
V: TRBV28
D: TRBD1
DNA: TGTGCCAGCAGTACTATTCGACAGGGGGTCACTGAAGCTTTCTTT
CDR3: CASSTIRQGVTEAFF

size: medium-sized
J: TRBJ2-7
V: TRBV4-2
D: TRBD2
DNA: TGTGCCAGCAGCCAAGAGAATCGTGGACTAGCAACCTACGAGCAGTACTTC
CDR3: CASSQENRGLATYEQYF

size: once
J: TRBJ2-1
V: TRBV29-1
D: -
DNA: TGCAGCGTTGGTATCACCCGCGGGGAGCAGTTCTTC
CDR3: CSVGITRGEQFF

size: -
J: TRBJ2-2
V: TRBV6-1
D: -
DNA: TGTGCCAGCAGTGAAATGGGGGCGACCGCTCTCCGGGGGGAGCTGTTTTTT
CDR3: CASSEMGATALRGELFF

size: once
J: TRBJ2-1
V: TRBV4-2
D: TRBD1
DNA: TGTGCCAGCAGCCGCGACAGGGGGGAGGACAATGAGCAGTTCTTC
CDR3: CASSRDRGEDNEQFF

size: few
J: TRBJ1-6
V: TRBV6-6
D: -
DNA: TGTGCCAGCAGTTCTCTGGACAGCCATAATTCACCCCTCCACTTT
CDR3: CASSSLDSHNSPLHF

size: once
J: TRBJ2-1
V: TRBV19
D: TRBD2
DNA: TGTGCCAGTAAACGGGGGGGTAGCGGGATCTACAATGAGCAGTTCTTC
CDR3: CASKRGGSGIYNEQFF

size: few
J: TRBJ2-7
V: TRBV6-5
D: TRBD1
DNA: TGTGCCAGCAGTTACTCCGCAGGGGGCTACGAGCAGTACTTC
CDR3: CASSYSAGGYEQYF

size: -
J: TRBJ2-5
V: TRBV27
D: -
DNA: TGTGCCAGCAGCCCATCTCACGGCGGCGGGACCCAGTACTTC
CDR3: CASSPSHGGGTQYF

size: -
J: TRBJ1-2
V: TRBV9
D: -
DNA: TGTGCCAGCAGCGTAGGACATTTCGATGGCTACACCTTC
CDR3: CASSVGHFDGYTF

size: many
J: TRBJ2-3
V: TRBV6-2/TRBV6-3
D: TRBD2
DNA: TGTGCCAGCAGTCCCTCAGGCGGGAGAGGGGCAGATACGCAGTATTTT
CDR3: CASSPSGGRGADTQYF

size: -
J: TRBJ2-7
V: TRBV24-1
D: TRBD1
DNA: TGTGCCACCAGTGAAGAGGGACAGGAAAGCTCCTACGAGCAGTACTTC
CDR3: CATSEEGQESSYEQYF

size: few
J: TRBJ2-2
V: TRBV7-3
D: -
DNA: TGTGCCAGCAGCTTAAATCCCTTTCGGTCCAACACCGGGGAGCTGTTTTTT
CDR3: CASSLNPFRSNTGELFF

size: -
J: TRBJ2-1
V: TRBV19
D: -
DNA: TGTGCCAGTAGTATAGGTGCGGGCCCAGCACACAATGAGCAGTTCTTC
CDR3: CASSIGAGPAHNEQFF

size: -
J: TRBJ2-7
V: TRBV14
D: TRBD2
DNA: TGTGCCAGCAGCTTTGGCGGGGGGCACGAGCAGTACTTC
CDR3: CASSFGGGHEQYF

size: -
J: TRBJ2-5
V: TRBV27
D: TRBD1
DNA: TGTGCCAGCAGTGCTTCCACAGGGGCGCAGTGGGTCCAGTACTTC
CDR3: CASSASTGAQWVQYF

size: -
J: TRBJ2-3
V: TRBV2
D: -
DNA: TGTGCCAGCACAGGGCTGCGGGATACGCAGTATTTT
CDR3: CASTGLRDTQYF

size: -
J: TRBJ2-1
V: TRBV27
D: TRBD2
DNA: TGTGCCAGCAGTTTCCTTACTAGCGGGAGGAGGAATGAGCAGTTCTTC
CDR3: CASSFLTSGRRNEQFF

size: -
J: TRBJ1-1
V: TRBV4-2
D: TRBD1
DNA: TGTGCCAGCAGCCTGGGACAGGGGGCTCTAAACACTGAAGCTTTCTTT
CDR3: CASSLGQGALNTEAFF

size: -
J: TRBJ2-2
V: TRBV9
D: TRBD1
DNA: TGTGCCAGCAGTCCCAGGGGGCGAGGTGGGCTGTTTTTT
CDR3: CASSPRGRGGLFF

size: few
J: TRBJ2-3
V: TRBV12-3/TRBV12-4
D: -
DNA: TGTGCCAGCAGGCGTACAGATACGCAGTATTTT
CDR3: CASRRTDTQYF

size: -
J: TRBJ2-7
V: TRBV5-1
D: -
DNA: TGCGCCAGCAGCTTGGTCCCCCGGGACAGGGTCGCGGGAGGAACCTACGAGCAGTACTTC
CDR3: CASSLVPRDRVAGGTYEQYF